The 16 T cell receptor beta chains given below trace back to one sample, sequenced in a study of CD8 T cells in ankylosing spondylitis (dated by TCRdb to the late 2010s). Findings and caveats that apply to the study as a whole: Blood from ankylosing spondylitis patients appeared to be characterized by a TCR beta motif composed of 7 to 9 highly homologous amino acid variants.

The receptor library was made with 5' RACE. Reads for this sample came from an Illumina HiSeq 2500. TCRdb took the public reads, trimmed them with fastp at Q25, ran MiXCR for clone calling and kept in-frame beta chains. One record per CDR3 amino acid sequence lists the most common genes and DNA. Within this sample are 700,000 to 1,000,000 distinct CDR3 sequences, with roughly 12% of them counted one time only. Approximately 0.46% of the sample lies in the top ten. Which antigens these TCRs recognize remains unknown. Sequencing was done on a sample of blood, either unsorted or a sorted T cell fraction (not recorded which). Source of these receptors: a male donor with ankylosing spondylitis.

The chain joins TRBV10-3 to TRBJ2-3, with 8 bases aligning to TRBD2. Trimming took 2 bases from V and 6 from J; bases not matched to a gene: 10. CDR3 length: 16 amino acids. Per germline, CDR1 ENHRY and CDR2 SYGVKD. The CDR3 nucleotides read TGTGCCATCAGTGAGGCGGGACTAGAGGGGTATGATACGCAGTATTTT. Translation gives CAISEAGLEGYDTQYF.

At least ten counts were recorded for this clonotype. This chain connects TRBV28 to TRBJ1-2, with D possibly being TRBD1 (6 bases). Germline V lookup: CDR1 MDHEN, CDR2 SYDVKM. V shed 5 bases and J shed 4 bases, with 14 bases lying between them. This CDR3 contains 14 residues. The DNA for the CDR3 is TGTGCCAGCAGTCCCTCGTTAGGGGGCTATGGCTACACCTTC. It codes for CASSPSLGGYGYTF.

This clonotype came up a few times. V is TRBV29-1 and J is TRBJ2-3; the D is unclear. In germline, CDR1 is SQVTM, CDR2 ANQGSEA. CDR3 size: 14 residues. Between the trimmed V and J ends, which lost 4 bases and 1 base, there was a span of 12 bases. CDR3 in amino acids: CSVGVKWGTDTQYF. The CDR3 nucleotides are TGCAGCGTTGGTGTTAAGTGGGGCACAGATACGCAGTATTTT.

This clonotype has only a few counts. V gene TRBV11-3 combines with J gene TRBJ2-2, with a tentative D call TRBD1 (6 bases). Germline V gene lookup returns CDR1 SGHNT and CDR2 YENEEA. CDR3 length: 17 amino acids. The V and J ends lost 1 base and 3 bases respectively, with 15 bases between them. The CDR3 bases are TGTGCCAGCAGCTTAGCATTGGGGGCGGAGGACACCGGGGAGCTGTTTTTT. Translated, it gives CASSLALGAEDTGELFF.

This clonotype was observed many times. The chain couples TRBV20-1 to TRBJ2-3; D not resolved. This CDR3 contains 14 residues. V lost 4 bases and J 2 bases, leaving 13 bases between the germline ends. The germline V gene encodes CDR1 DFQATT and CDR2 SNEGSKA (reference sequence). CDR3 nucleotides: TGCAGTGCTACAAGGTACATCGACACAGATACGCAGTATTTT. Protein product: CSATRYIDTDTQYF.

The rearrangement links TRBV20-1 to TRBJ1-5, with D hard to call. Germline V gives CDR1 DFQATT, CDR2 SNEGSKA (reference sequence). CDR3 length equals 14 residues. Trimming removed 1 base from V and 5 bases from J, with 12 bases in between. The CDR3 DNA follows: TGCAGTGCTAGAGTGGGCAGAGACTATCAGCCCCAGCATTTT. Its protein is CSARVGRDYQPQHF.

This clonotype was seen only a few times. This chain joins TRBV7-2 and TRBJ2-7, with 9 nucleotides matching TRBD2. J was trimmed by 3 bases and V by 3 bases; bases with no gene match: 3. This CDR3 has 14 residues. Germline CDR1 and CDR2: SGHTA and FQGNSA. As DNA, the CDR3 is TGTGCCAGCAGCTTGACTAGCGGTAACTACGAGCAGTACTTC. Amino acid sequence: CASSLTSGNYEQYF.

This clonotype was found many times. The V call is TRBV12-3 or TRBV12-4, the J call TRBJ1-1; D not certain. This CDR3 has 13 amino acids. V lost 2 bases, J lost 5 bases, and 9 bases lay in between. CDR3 nucleotides: TGTGCCAGCAGTTTATCTGGAGTGACTGAAGCTTTCTTT. It codes for CASSLSGVTEAFF.

Only a few counts were recorded for this clonotype. The chain joins TRBV7-8 to TRBJ1-1; 7 bases are a match to TRBD1. The CDR3 covers 16 residues. Germline CDR1 is SGHVS and CDR2 is FQNEAQ. The V gene end was trimmed by 1 base and the J gene end by 1 base; junction bases not matched to a gene: 6. Here the CDR3 DNA reads TGTGCCAGCAGCTTAGGTTACAGGGGACCGAACACTGAAGCTTTCTTT. It is translated as CASSLGYRGPNTEAFF.

This clonotype was detected many times. V usage is TRBV20-1 and J usage is TRBJ2-2; no definite D call. Per germline, CDR1 DFQATT and CDR2 SNEGSKA (reference sequence). This CDR3 region has 13 residues. The V end lost 6 bases, the J end lost 2 bases, and 10 bases lay between the germline ends. The CDR3 loop reads CSAASGNTGELFF. As DNA, the CDR3 is TGCAGTGCCGCCTCGGGCAACACCGGGGAGCTGTTTTTT.

The genes are TRBV20-1 and TRBJ1-6; no definite D call. The CDR3 consists of 13 residues. Germline V gene lookup returns CDR1 DFQATT and CDR2 SNEGSKA (reference sequence). V lost 7 bases to trimming and J lost 4 bases, with 11 bases between them. CDR3 nucleotide sequence: TGCAGTGGCGTGGGCAGTTATAATTCACCCCTCCACTTT. Translating gives CSGVGSYNSPLHF.

V and J are TRBV29-1 and TRBJ2-5, with D perhaps given as TRBD1 or TRBD2 (6 bases each). The CDR3 contains 12 residues. The ends were cut back, 4 bases at V and 5 bases at J, with 11 bases in the middle. Germline V gene lookup returns CDR1 SQVTM and CDR2 ANQGSEA. CDR3 sequence: CSVVRGQETQYF. The DNA for the CDR3 is TGCAGCGTTGTTCGGGGGCAGGAGACCCAGTACTTC.

A few counts support this clonotype. The J gene is TRBJ2-6, the V gene TRBV11-2; 8 positions agree with TRBD1. The length of the CDR3 is 19 residues. J was trimmed by 1 base and V by 3 bases; bases with no gene match: 11. Germline V gene lookup returns CDR1 SGHAT and CDR2 FQNNGV. The CDR3 DNA sequence: TGTGCCAGCAGCTTTTTTGGGACAGGTTTTTTTTCTGGGGCCAACGTCCTGACTTTC. Translating it yields CASSFFGTGFFSGANVLTF.

This clonotype was counted a few times. This chain joins TRBV5-1 and TRBJ2-7; 11 bases fit TRBD2. This CDR3 spans 17 amino acids. V dropped 1 base and J dropped 0; count of bases not matched to a gene: 6. Germline values: CDR1 SGHRS, CDR2 YFSETQ. CDR3 bases: TGCGCCAGCAGCTTGTTACTAGCGGGGGATGTCTCCTACGAGCAGTACTTC. This gives the protein CASSLLLAGDVSYEQYF.

This clonotype was observed a few times. V gene TRBV20-1 combines with J gene TRBJ2-7, with 7 bases fitting TRBD2. There are 14 residues in the CDR3. Losses at the gene ends were 2 bases for V and 0 bases for J; bases not matched to a gene: 4. CDR1 and CDR2 (germline): DFQATT, SNEGSKA (reference sequence). The chain's CDR3 is CSARLAAYSYEQYF. The DNA for the CDR3 is TGCAGTGCTAGACTAGCGGCCTACTCCTACGAGCAGTACTTC.

The CDR3 DNA is TGTGCCAGCAGTTTTGGGTGGGGGCTGAAGACCCAGTACTTC. Amino acids: CASSFGWGLKTQYF. This chain joins TRBV27 and TRBJ2-5; tentatively, D is TRBD1 (6 bases). The CDR3 consists of 14 residues. Germline CDR1 MNHEY, CDR2 SMNVEV (reference sequence). V was pared by 3 bases and J by 6 bases, with 14 bases between.